This TCR beta chain comes out of a study of post-analysis software for immune sequencing data. Whole-study findings and limits: Five or six TRBV segments (TRBV5-6, TRBV5-1 and TRBV20-1 among them) occurred more frequently in patients than in controls.

The library was made from cDNA and included unique molecular identifiers. TCRdb processed the PCR reads anew with MiXCR; each CDR3 protein has one entry. The repertoire consists of about 540,000 distinct CDR3 sequences, with around a third occurring once and the leading ten covering 4.5% to 7.5%. This clonotype was seen only a few times. The antigen remains undetermined. CDR3 size: 15 residues. Trimming removed 4 bases at V and 2 bases at J, with 15 bases between. Germline V gene data show CDR1 as SGHRS and CDR2 as YFSETQ. This chain links TRBV5-1 with TRBJ1-2; D is unclear. The source is a girl under 18 with multiple sclerosis. Sequencing was done on a sample of blood. The CDR3 DNA reads TGCGCCAGCAGCCCGTCGCTTGGCAGGAACTATGGCTACACCTTC. Amino acid sequence: CASSPSLGRNYGYTF.